What follows is one T cell receptor beta chain and its context. Its antigen is currently unknown. The sample originates from a study of graft-versus-host responses after intestinal transplantation. In the study overall: Transplantation in recipients was multivisceral, liver-intestinal, or isolated intestinal. The recipients all started with anti-thymocyte globulin induction and then took tacrolimus and steroids for around 3 years.

Study-level findings and limits: Maximum circulating GvH clone levels tracked with early post-transplant HvG decreases. GvH clonotypes were identified within recipient marrow, with a subset emerging first in ileum or blood.

Produced via immunoSEQ multiplex PCR; TCRdb's table is partial and in-frame only. Here the sample spans 90,000 to 95,000 clones, 75% to 95% being singletons. In germline, CDR1 is MDHEN, CDR2 SYDVKM. Trimming cost V 10 bases and J 4 bases; bases outside gene matches: 7. The CDR3 has 15 amino acids. This chain joins TRBV28 and TRBJ2-3, with TRBD2 matching 14 bases. The sequenced sample was unstimulated CD8+ T cells sorted from spleen or lymph node cells, obtained before intestinal transplant. The origin of this receptor is a human donor who received an intestinal transplant. CDR3 sequence reads: CAISGLAGAPDTQYF. In DNA, the CDR3 is TGTGCCATTTCGGGACTAGCGGGAGCCCCAGATACGCAGTATTTT.